This T cell receptor beta chain was sequenced during a study of CD8+ T cells in alopecia areata. At the level of the study: Female C3H/HeJ mice aged about 7-11 weeks received skin from spontaneously alopecic C3H/HeJ graft donors aged roughly 6-12 months. Whole-study findings and limits: Lesional tissue from the scalp (especially in alopecia totalis/universalis) showed higher clonality than normal scalp.

Researchers sorted pooled cutaneous lymph node cells on the basis of CD4, CD8alpha, NKG2D, NKG2ACE and other markers. This clone has a count of ten or more. Antigen specificity is unknown. Gene names and germline refer to mouse. The read is 4 residues too short to cover the CDR3 end, so that end is filled in from the germline J gene. In the same sample, other DNA sequences code for this CDR3. Extraction of RNA preceded its reverse transcription into cDNA, which served as the sequencing template. TCRdb's table, derived via immunoSEQ multiplex PCR, lists solely in-frame clones and lacks some. The profile covers around 290,000 clones, none occurring a single time. The CDR3 runs to 14 residues. In germline, CDR1 is FNHDT, CDR2 SITEND (reference sequence). The V end was cut by 3 bases, the J end by 0 bases, with 6 bases between.

The genes are TRBV19 and TRBJ2-2, with a tentative D call TRBD1 (5 bases). This TCR was recovered from a C3H/HeJ mouse with alopecia areata. This mouse strain has H2-k as its MHC haplotype. Sample: CD4+ T cells sorted from a lymph node. The CDR3 DNA, read in part, is TGTGCCAGCAGTAGACAGACAAACACCGGG. Protein: CASSRQTNTG. The entire CDR3 protein is CASSRQTNTGQLYF.